This entry describes one T cell receptor beta chain. Its target is unknown. J lost 2 bases, V lost 0 bases, and 10 bases had no gene match. The CDR3 extends over 18 amino acids. Germline lookup yields CDR1 LGHNA and CDR2 YNFKEQ. These data originate in a study of T cells in localized non-small cell lung cancer. Study outcomes and limitations: Of the top 100 tumor clones, median roughly 60 were in adjacent lung, approximately 28 among its top 100.

Assay used: immunoSEQ multiplex PCR; TCRdb lists only in-frame clones, some missing. The table shows tens of thousands of clones, with 65% to 90% occurring only once. The sequencing used peripheral blood mononuclear cells, collected before any cancer treatment. The clonotype comes from a man aged 35 to 69 with stage III lung adenocarcinoma. The chain joins TRBV4-2 to TRBJ2-5; 9 bases agree with TRBD2. The CDR3 region is CASSQEYQSSGVQETQYF. The DNA for the CDR3 is TGTGCCAGCAGCCAAGAATATCAGTCTAGCGGGGTTCAAGAGACCCAGTACTTC.